The 8 T cell receptor beta chains below were found in one sample sequenced in a study of CXCR3-negative and CXCR3-positive naive CD8 T cells. It was by 5' RACE with UMI labels that the TRB cDNA libraries were prepared. TCRdb derives one entry per CDR3 protein from the 5' RACE reads, leaving out DNA. The sample holds tens of thousands of distinct CDR3 sequences. Sequenced input: naive CXCR3- CD8+ T cells from blood. The subset: CD45RO-CCR7+CD27+CD95- naive CD8+ T cells lacking CXCR3 (TNR3-). The receptors were gathered from a human donor in good health. Some clones in this sample may be carry-over from other donors' samples.

The chain carries TRBV7-9 and TRBJ2-1; TCRdb designates TRBD2, a call that cannot be tested without DNA. Germline V gene sequence: CDR1 SEHNR, CDR2 FQNEAQ (reference sequence). The CDR3 loop spans 17 amino acids. The CDR3 loop is CASSLYLTSGRANEQFF. The full variable domain, completed using reference TRBV7-9 and TRBJ2-1, is DTGVSQNPRHKITKRGQNVTFRCDPISEHNRLYWYRQTLGQGPEFLTYFQNEAQLEKSRLLSDRFSAERPKGSFSTLEIQRTEQGDSAMYLCASSLYLTSGRANEQFFGPGTRLTVL.

CDR3 sequence: CSALGPQGAAYGYTF. This chain links TRBV20-1 with TRBJ1-2; TCRdb's D gene call, TRBD1, goes unchecked for lack of DNA. The CDR3 contains 15 residues. Germline lookup yields CDR1 DFQATT and CDR2 SNEGSKA (reference sequence).

The chain uses TRBV14 and TRBJ2-3. The CDR3 covers 12 residues. Per germline, CDR1 SGHDN and CDR2 FVKESK. CDR3 amino acids: CASSPQTDTQYF.

The chain couples TRBV5-1 to TRBJ1-2. From germline, CDR1 is SGHRS and CDR2 YFSETQ. This CDR3 contains 13 residues. CDR3 sequence reads: CASSLGANYGYTF.

This chain uses TRBV7-9 with TRBJ1-1; checking the TCRdb D call of TRBD1 is not possible without DNA. Germline V lookup: CDR1 SEHNR, CDR2 FQNEAQ (reference sequence). There are 16 residues in the CDR3. This CDR3 reads CASSPRGDPGGTEAFF.

The V call is TRBV29-1, the J call TRBJ2-4; TCRdb's D call of TRBD1 is untestable without DNA. CDR1 is SQVTM and CDR2 is ANQGSEA in the germline V gene. The CDR3 spans 11 residues. This chain's CDR3 is CSVLTGTEAYF.

The V gene is TRBV4-1, the J gene TRBJ1-1; there is no DNA to check the TCRdb D call of TRBD1. CDR3 size: 15 residues. Germline CDR1 and CDR2: MGHRA and YSYEKL. The CDR3 protein is CASSQDENRGTEAFF.

V and J are TRBV5-1 and TRBJ2-2. Germline CDR1 is SGHRS and CDR2 is YFSETQ. The CDR3 covers 15 residues. The CDR3 loop reads CASSLVVMNTGELFF.